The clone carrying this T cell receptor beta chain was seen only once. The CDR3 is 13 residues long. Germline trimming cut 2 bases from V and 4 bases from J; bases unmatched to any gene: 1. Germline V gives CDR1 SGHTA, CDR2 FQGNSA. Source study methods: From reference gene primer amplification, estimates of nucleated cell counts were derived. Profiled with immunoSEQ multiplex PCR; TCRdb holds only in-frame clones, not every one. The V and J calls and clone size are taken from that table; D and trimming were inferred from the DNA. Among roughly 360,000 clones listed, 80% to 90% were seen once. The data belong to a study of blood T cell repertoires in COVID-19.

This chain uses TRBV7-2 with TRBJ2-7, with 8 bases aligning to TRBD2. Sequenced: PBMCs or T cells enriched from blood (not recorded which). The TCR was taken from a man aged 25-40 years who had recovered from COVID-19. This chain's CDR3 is CASSLLAGYEQYF. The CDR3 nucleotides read TGTGCCAGCAGCTTACTAGCGGGTTACGAGCAGTACTTC.